The sequence of this T cell receptor beta chain was determined in a study of a mutant IDH1 vaccine in newly diagnosed glioma. Here immunoSEQ multiplex PCR was the method, and the copy in TCRdb shows in-frame clones only, minus some. The data show 35,000 to 50,000 clones, under 95% seen once. This sample's time point: week 23, last vaccination. Alongside topical imiquimod, each dose of vaccine comprised 300 ug of mutant IDH1 20-mer peptide. With respect to this clone: The antigen is undetermined.

The material was PBMCs, obtained from a glioma patient whose treatment included an IDH1 peptide vaccine. The origin of this receptor is a man aged 45-60 years with glioma.

DNA for the CDR3: TGTGCCAGCAGAGAGGACAGGGTTCACGAGCAGTACTTC. Protein: CASREDRVHEQYF. This chain joins TRBV6-5 and TRBJ2-7; 8 nucleotides align to TRBD1. This CDR3 contains 13 residues. Germline V gene data show CDR1 as MNHEY and CDR2 as SVGAGI. Trimming removed 6 bases from V and 5 bases from J; junction bases left unmatched: 6.